The 32 T cell receptor beta chains presented below share a single source sample, sequenced in a study of T cell repertoires in cytomegalovirus infection. Antigens for these TCRs are unknown. TCRdb processed the reads anew with MiXCR; each CDR3 protein has one entry. The table has roughly 990,000 distinct CDR3 sequences, around 31% seen once; the top ten hold over 13%. Sequenced material: cultured CD8+ T cells from PBMCs, taken from culture after CMV antigen stimulation. These receptors were collected from a human donor in good health (CMV status not recorded). Some clones in this sample may be carry-over from other donors' samples.

The gene calls are TRBV19 and TRBJ1-5, with D uncertain. Trimming took off 4 bases at V and 1 base at J, with 11 bases between the two ends. This CDR3 spans 15 amino acids. Per the germline V gene, CDR1 is LNHDA and CDR2 is SQIVND (reference sequence). CDR3 bases: TGTGCCAGTAGTAGGGCGGGCAGGAGCAATCAGCCCCAGCATTTT. The encoded protein is CASSRAGRSNQPQHF. Using reference TRBV19 and TRBJ1-5 for the parts outside the CDR3, the full variable domain is DGGITQSPKYLFRKEGQNVTLSCEQNLNHDAMYWYRQDPGQGLRLIYYSQIVNDFQKGDIAEGYSVSREKKESFPLTVTSAQKNPTAFYLCASSRAGRSNQPQHFGDGTRLSIL.

Notes on this clonotype: A much larger clone is a single base away; this may be a read error. The gene calls are TRBV7-2 and TRBJ1-5; no reliable D call. The CDR3 runs 15 residues. Germline assignment: CDR1 SGHTA and CDR2 FQGNSA. The CDR3 loop is CARSPYTQSNQPQHF. In nucleotides, the CDR3 is TGTGCCCGCAGCCCATACACACAAAGCAATCAGCCCCAGCATTTT.

This clonotype came up a few times. The rearrangement links TRBV5-8 to TRBJ1-5, with D unresolved. CDR3 length: 15 residues. Between the trimmed V and J ends, which lost 0 bases and 0 bases, there was a span of 7 bases. Germline-derived CDR1 and CDR2 are SGHTS and YDEGEE. The CDR3: CASSLGENSNQPQHF. CDR3 in DNA: TGTGCCAGCAGCTTGGGAGAAAATAGCAATCAGCCCCAGCATTTT. The full variable domain, its missing parts supplied by reference TRBV5-8 and TRBJ1-5, is EAGVTQSPTHLIKTRGQQATLRCSPISGHTSVYWYQQALGLGLQFLLWYDEGEERNRGNFPPRFSGRQFPNYSSELNVNALELEDSALYLCASSLGENSNQPQHFGDGTRLSIL.

This chain connects TRBV11-2 to TRBJ2-1; TRBD2 agrees at 12 bases. The V gene's germline CDR1 is SGHAT and CDR2 FQNNGV. The CDR3 is 16 amino acids. J gave up 7 bases and V 5 bases, and 9 bases lay outside the gene matches. CDR3 residues: CASSTQLAGGNNEQFF. CDR3 sequence (DNA): TGTGCCAGCAGCACCCAACTAGCGGGGGGCAATAATGAGCAGTTCTTC. The whole variable domain, filled in from reference TRBV11-2 and TRBJ2-1, reads EAGVAQSPRYKIIEKRQSVAFWCNPISGHATLYWYQQILGQGPKLLIQFQNNGVVDDSQLPKDRFSAERLKGVDSTLKIQPAKLEDSAVYLCASSTQLAGGNNEQFFGPGTRLTVL.

The sample holds a few counts of this clonotype. The V and J genes are TRBV2 and TRBJ1-2; no reliable D call. Per germline, CDR1 SNHLY and CDR2 FYNNEI. The CDR3 is 15 amino acids. Trimming cost V 6 bases and J 2 bases, with 16 bases left between them. The CDR3: CASRGTAGGNYGYTF. The CDR3 nucleotides read TGTGCCAGCAGGGGAACGGCAGGAGGCAACTATGGCTACACCTTC.

This clonotype was observed a handful of times. The CDR3 nucleotides are TGTGCCAGCAGCTTGGACTGGGGGGATCAGCCCCAGCATTTT. Its protein is CASSLDWGDQPQHF. The J gene is TRBJ1-5, the V gene TRBV7-9; a possible D gene is TRBD1 (5 bases). Germline lookup yields CDR1 SEHNR and CDR2 FQNEAQ (reference sequence). Between the trimmed V and J ends, which lost 3 bases and 5 bases, there was a span of 11 bases. The CDR3 has 14 residues.

This clonotype was picked up a small number of times. The chain couples TRBV7-9 to TRBJ2-7, with 9 bases identical to TRBD1. The germline gives CDR1 SEHNR, CDR2 FQNEAQ (reference sequence). The CDR3 spans 15 residues. Germline trimming cut 5 bases from V and 2 bases from J; bases unmatched to any gene: 7. As DNA, the CDR3 is TGTGCCAGCAGCCCGGGACAGGGAGACCCCTACGAGCAGTACTTC. Amino acid sequence: CASSPGQGDPYEQYF.

Ten or more counts support this clonotype. The chain has TRBV7-2 and TRBJ2-4, with 16 bases aligning to TRBD2. The CDR3 is 15 residues long. The junction had 7 bases not matched to a gene; V was cut back by 5 bases and J by 12 bases. The germline CDR1 and CDR2 sequences are SGHTA and FQGNSA. CDR3 residues: CASSPSGTSGGGQYF. The CDR3 DNA reads TGTGCCAGCAGCCCTTCCGGGACTAGCGGGGGGGGTCAGTACTTC.

This clonotype was recorded at least ten times. This chain links TRBV7-8 with TRBJ2-7, with D possibly matching TRBD1 (6 bases). The CDR3 sequence is 14 residues long. V was cut by 2 bases and J by 2 bases, with 10 bases left in between. Germline-derived CDR1 and CDR2 are SGHVS and FQNEAQ. CDR3 bases: TGTGCCAGCAGCTTAACAGGGAACCCCTACGAGCAGTACGTC. Amino acids: CASSLTGNPYEQYV.

This chain uses TRBV7-6 with TRBJ2-7; 7 bases agree with TRBD1. From germline, CDR1 is SGHVS and CDR2 FNYEAQ. The CDR3 runs 13 residues. The J segment lost 6 bases and the V segment lost 6 bases, leaving 8 bases of the junction unmatched. The CDR3 DNA is TGTGCCAGCAGTCAAACAGGGGCCGGCGAGCAGTACGTC. It translates to CASSQTGAGEQYV.

This chain uses TRBV12-3 or TRBV12-4 with TRBJ1-4; the match to TRBD1 covers 9 bases. The V gene end was trimmed by 5 bases and the J gene end by 8 bases; junction bases not matched to a gene: 9. The CDR3 loop spans 15 amino acids. CDR3 loop: CASSPVGQGGEKLFF. CDR3 sequence (DNA): TGTGCCAGCAGTCCTGTGGGACAGGGAGGAGAAAAACTGTTTTTT.

This clonotype came up a few times. The chain is built from TRBV6-6 and TRBJ1-1; D is possibly TRBD1 (5 bases). This CDR3 comprises 13 residues. The germline gives CDR1 MNHNY, CDR2 SVGAGI (reference sequence). The germline V and J ends were trimmed by 2 bases and 3 bases, with 7 bases remaining between them. For the CDR3, the DNA is TGTGCCAGCAGTTACCCCAGGGACACTGAAGCTTTCTTT. Residues: CASSYPRDTEAFF.

This clonotype was observed many times. The chain uses TRBV6-5 and TRBJ1-2; 8 bases are a match to TRBD1. The junction had 10 bases not matched to a gene; V was cut back by 2 bases and J by 8 bases. Germline lookup yields CDR1 MNHEY and CDR2 SVGAGI. CDR3 size: 15 residues. CDR3 residues: CASSYHLGTGGGYTF. The CDR3 DNA reads as TGTGCCAGCAGTTACCACCTTGGGACAGGTGGCGGCTACACCTTC.

J is TRBJ2-2 and V is TRBV7-6; maybe TRBD2 (5 bases). CDR1 and CDR2 (germline): SGHVS, FNYEAQ. V lost 7 bases and J 6 bases, leaving 12 bases between the germline ends. This CDR3 is 13 amino acids long. The CDR3 reads CASTLRAAGELFF. CDR3 sequence (DNA): TGTGCCAGCACCCTCAGAGCGGCCGGGGAGCTGTTTTTT.

This clonotype was seen a handful of times. The rearrangement joins TRBV6-5 to TRBJ2-5, with D tentatively TRBD2 (6 bases). The V gene lost 11 bases and the J gene lost 4 bases, with 11 bases spanning the gap. CDR3 size: 11 residues. Germline lookup yields CDR1 MNHEY and CDR2 SVGAGI. The CDR3 sequence is CASLGGETQYF. The CDR3 DNA sequence: TGTGCCTCATTGGGGGGAGAGACCCAGTACTTC.

This chain uses TRBV9 with TRBJ2-3, with 10 bases lining up with TRBD2. Germline CDR1 reads SGDLS; CDR2 reads YYNGEE. The length of the CDR3 is 15 residues. J lost 7 bases, V lost 4 bases, and 9 bases had no gene match. In nucleotides, the CDR3 is TGTGCCAGCAGCCCTCTTCTAGCGGGAGACTATACGCAGTATTTT. Protein: CASSPLLAGDYTQYF.

The rearrangement links TRBV20-1 to TRBJ1-1, with 8 bases identical to TRBD1. This CDR3 region has 15 residues. With 0 bases clipped from V and 3 bases from J, the junction kept 6 bases outside the gene matches. Germline loops: CDR1 DFQATT, CDR2 SNEGSKA (reference sequence). The DNA for the CDR3 is TGCAGTGCTAGAGATGCGTTGACAGGGGACACTGAAGCTTTCTTT. Amino acids: CSARDALTGDTEAFF.

This chain's CDR3 is CASSKTHRTLQETQYF. DNA of the CDR3: TGTGCCAGCAGCAAAACCCACCGGACACTCCAAGAGACCCAGTACTTC. The V and J genes are TRBV7-8 and TRBJ2-5; D perhaps matches TRBD1 (5 bases). V lost 5 bases and J lost 1, with 17 bases in between. Germline V gene sequence: CDR1 SGHVS, CDR2 FQNEAQ. The CDR3 has 16 amino acids.

The chain couples TRBV27 to TRBJ1-2; 9 bases line up with TRBD1. Losses at the gene ends were 5 bases for V and 2 bases for J; bases not matched to a gene: 3. This CDR3 is 14 amino acids long. Germline lookup yields CDR1 MNHEY and CDR2 SMNVEV (reference sequence). DNA of the CDR3: TGTGCCAGCAGTCGACAGGGGGTGAACTATGGCTACACCTTC. Residues: CASSRQGVNYGYTF.

This chain links TRBV4-1 with TRBJ2-7, with D possibly TRBD1 on 5 matching bases. CDR1 is MGHRA and CDR2 is YSYEKL in the germline V gene. CDR3 size: 15 residues. V gave up 0 bases and J gave up 7 bases, with 16 bases separating them. The CDR3 sequence is CASSQDKGQAREQYF. The CDR3 nucleotides read TGCGCCAGCAGCCAAGATAAGGGGCAGGCGCGGGAGCAGTACTTC.

A word on this clonotype: Sequence at one end of the junction differs from germline and may be a read error. The rearrangement joins TRBV6-5 to TRBJ1-2, with 8 bases aligning to TRBD1. The CDR3 sequence is 15 residues long. In germline, CDR1 is MNHEY, CDR2 SVGAGI. The CDR3 DNA is TGTACCAGCAGTAACGATCGGACAGGGTGGGGTGGCTACACCTTC. Encoded protein: CTSSNDRTGWGGYTF.

In this sample, this clonotype turned up a few times. The V gene is TRBV15, the J gene TRBJ1-1; D is undetermined. This CDR3 region has 15 residues. Germline assignment: CDR1 LNHNV and CDR2 YYDKDF (reference sequence). V was clipped by 0 bases and J by 0 bases, with 8 bases between them. The CDR3 here is CATSRDRNMNTEAFF. The CDR3 bases are TGTGCCACCAGCAGAGATCGCAACATGAACACTGAAGCTTTCTTT.

This rearrangement joins TRBV27 to TRBJ2-3; 10 nucleotides line up with TRBD2. The CDR3 length is 14 residues. The germline V gene has CDR1 MNHEY and CDR2 SMNVEV (reference sequence). V was clipped by 8 bases and J by 5 bases; unmatched bases: 7. The DNA for the CDR3 is TGTGCCAGCTCAGCGGGGGGGGGCGGAGATACGCAGTATTTT. This encodes CASSAGGGGDTQYF.

The V and J genes are TRBV7-6 and TRBJ2-1; 10 positions agree with TRBD2. The V gene's germline CDR1 is SGHVS and CDR2 FNYEAQ. The V segment lost 1 base and the J segment 1 base; nucleotides outside the gene matches: 7. The CDR3 has 18 residues. DNA for the CDR3: TGTGCCAGCAGCTTAGTTAGCGGGGGGACAACGTCCTACAATGAGCAGTTCTTC. Its protein is CASSLVSGGTTSYNEQFF.

This clonotype was observed a few times. This rearrangement joins TRBV27 to TRBJ2-7; tentative D call: TRBD1 (6 bases). Trimming cost V 3 bases and J 8 bases, with 14 bases left between them. This CDR3 spans 13 amino acids. CDR1 and CDR2 from the germline V gene are MNHEY and SMNVEV (reference sequence). DNA for the CDR3: TGTGCCAGCAGTTTCCCAGGGGCTCCTCAGCAGTACGTC. Protein sequence: CASSFPGAPQQYV.

The CDR3 bases are TGCAGCGTTGTAGATCCTACCCCCCACTATGGCTACACCTTC. This codes for CSVVDPTPHYGYTF. V gene TRBV29-1 combines with J gene TRBJ1-2; no clear D gene. With 4 bases removed from V and 3 bases from J, the gap between germline ends came to 15 bases. From germline, CDR1 is SQVTM and CDR2 ANQGSEA. The CDR3 totals 14 residues.

V usage is TRBV6-1 and J usage is TRBJ2-1, with 15 bases identical to TRBD2. The CDR3 totals 19 residues. Per the germline V gene, CDR1 is MNHNS and CDR2 is SASEGT. Trimming removed 6 bases from V and 6 bases from J; junction bases left unmatched: 15. The chain's CDR3 is CASRHTGLAGGPVGNEQFF. The CDR3, as DNA: TGTGCCAGCAGGCACACAGGACTAGCGGGGGGGCCGGTTGGCAATGAGCAGTTCTTC.

J is TRBJ1-2 and V is TRBV20-1; D might be TRBD1 (6 bases). In germline, CDR1 is DFQATT, CDR2 SNEGSKA (reference sequence). The CDR3 sequence is 13 residues long. Trimming shortened V by 4 bases and J by 4 bases, and 13 bases separated the two germline ends. For the CDR3, the DNA is TGCAGTGCTACCGGGACAAGAAGCTATGGCTACACCTTC. Its translation: CSATGTRSYGYTF.

The J gene is TRBJ1-5, the V gene TRBV4-1; D unclear. The CDR3 covers 14 residues. Trimming removed 4 bases at V and 3 bases at J, with 10 bases between. Looked up from germline, CDR1 is MGHRA and CDR2 is YSYEKL. CDR3 nucleotides: TGCGCCAGCAGCCCAACTGCGGTCAATCAGCCCCAGCATTTT. Its protein product is CASSPTAVNQPQHF.

This chain joins TRBV27 and TRBJ2-3; 8 bases align to TRBD2. The CDR3 extends over 16 amino acids. The V segment lost 3 bases and the J segment 6 bases; nucleotides outside the gene matches: 11. Germline CDR1 and CDR2: MNHEY and SMNVEV (reference sequence). The CDR3 loop is CASSLEGTRGLDTQYF. The CDR3 DNA follows: TGTGCCAGCAGTTTGGAAGGGACTAGGGGTCTGGATACGCAGTATTTT.

This clonotype was seen ten or more times. This chain links TRBV7-2 with TRBJ1-6; D is perhaps TRBD1 (5 bases). CDR1 and CDR2 from the germline V gene are SGHTA and FQGNSA. The CDR3 has 16 residues. V dropped 1 base and J dropped 9 bases, with 16 bases sitting between them. The CDR3 loop reads CASSLEGEGLGSPLHF. The CDR3 nucleotides read TGTGCCAGCAGCTTAGAAGGCGAGGGGCTGGGTTCACCCCTCCACTTT. Full variable domain (remainder filled in from reference TRBV7-2 and TRBJ1-6): GAGVSQSPSNKVTEKGKDVELRCDPISGHTALYWYRQSLGQGLEFLIYFQGNSAPDKSGLPSDRFSAERTGGSVSTLTIQRTQQEDSAVYLCASSLEGEGLGSPLHFGNGTRLTVT.

This clonotype was observed a few times. The V gene is TRBV2, the J gene TRBJ2-2; D is unresolved. Trimming took off 3 bases at V and 4 bases at J, with 15 bases between the two ends. The germline gives CDR1 SNHLY, CDR2 FYNNEI. This CDR3 spans 16 amino acids. This CDR3 is CASSDRKGMSTGELFF. CDR3 bases: TGTGCCAGCAGTGATCGGAAGGGCATGAGCACCGGGGAGCTGTTTTTT.